Shown below are 5 T cell receptor beta chains from a single sample sequenced in a study of early T cells in non-severe SARS-CoV-2 infection. TCRdb processed the 5' RACE reads anew with MiXCR; each CDR3 protein has one entry. The data show about 34,000 distinct CDR3 sequences, about 7% seen once. The sample in question was whole blood, obtained at baseline. These receptors were obtained from an adult who was a healthcare worker with PCR-confirmed SARS-CoV-2 infection or an uninfected control (not recorded which).

V gene TRBV11-3 combines with J gene TRBJ2-7; D is perhaps TRBD1 or TRBD2 (5 bases each). The CDR3 spans 14 residues. V was clipped by 6 bases and J by 0 bases, with 12 bases between them. Germline values: CDR1 SGHNT, CDR2 YENEEA. The CDR3 is CASSPHGASYEQYV. The CDR3 DNA follows: TGTGCCAGCAGTCCACACGGGGCCTCCTACGAGCAGTACGTC.

The rearrangement uses TRBV5-1 and TRBJ2-5, with D perhaps being TRBD1 or TRBD2 (5 bases each). The germline V gene has CDR1 SGHRS and CDR2 YFSETQ. Trimming left V 0 bases short and J 6 bases short, with 9 bases between. This CDR3 is 13 amino acids long. CDR3: CASSLGQGQTQYF. The CDR3 coding sequence is TGCGCCAGCAGCTTGGGGCAGGGACAGACCCAGTACTTC.

In its sample, this clonotype was seen a few times. The V call is TRBV6-5, the J call TRBJ2-7; 8 positions match TRBD2. CDR1 MNHEY and CDR2 SVGAGI come from the germline V gene. Trimming cost V 6 bases and J 0 bases; bases outside gene matches: 10. The CDR3 runs to 16 residues. The CDR3 spells CASRALAGYSSYEQYV. The CDR3 DNA follows: TGTGCCAGCAGGGCCTTAGCGGGGTATTCCTCCTACGAGCAGTACGTC.

This clonotype was counted at least ten times. The chain combines TRBV7-9 with TRBJ2-3, with 7 positions matching TRBD2. Looked up from germline, CDR1 is SEHNR and CDR2 is FQNEAQ (reference sequence). J was trimmed by 0 bases and V by 6 bases; bases with no gene match: 9. This CDR3 region has 16 residues. CDR3 in DNA: TGTGCCAGCAGTTCCGGCCTAGCGGCTAGCACAGATACGCAGTATTTT. It encodes CASSSGLAASTDTQYF.

The chain links TRBV5-6 to TRBJ1-1, with 8 nucleotides matching TRBD1. In germline, CDR1 is SGHDT, CDR2 YYEEEE. The CDR3 consists of 16 residues. The trim removed 4 bases at V and 0 bases at J, leaving 8 bases unmatched. The CDR3, as DNA: TGTGCCAGCAGCCCGCTGGGGACAGGAATGAACACTGAAGCTTTCTTT. Translated, it gives CASSPLGTGMNTEAFF.